The text below deals with one T cell receptor beta chain. No antigen is known for it. The data derive from a study of CD8+ T cells in alopecia areata. RNA extraction was followed by reverse transcription into cDNA, which acted as the sequencing template. Data came from immunoSEQ multiplex PCR; TCRdb stores just in-frame clones and leaves some out. Of about 110,000 clones in the sample, around 53% were seen once. Trimming shortened V by 2 bases and J by 10 bases, and 6 bases separated the two germline ends. The germline CDR1 and CDR2 sequences are SGHDT and YYEEEE. The CDR3 contains 11 residues. Treatment given: oral pan-JAK inhibitor, 5-10 mg twice daily. Whole-study results and caveats: Numerous expanded lesional clones remained in scalp and blood during tofacitinib. Sequenced scalp T cells also include alphabeta T cells resident in normal skin.

The chain carries TRBV5-6 and TRBJ2-2; D gene unclear. The source is a human donor with alopecia areata. This material consisted of CD8+ T cells sorted from blood, taken at week 24, from a patient treated with tofacitinib. The CDR3 is CASSFREELFF. DNA for the CDR3: TGTGCCAGCAGCTTCCGCGAGGAGCTGTTTTTT.